This paragraph reports one T cell receptor (beta chain). Only in-frame clones appear in the TCRdb table, and some are missing; sequencing was by immunoSEQ multiplex PCR. The sample has roughly 86,000 clones; more than 65% are singletons. The data are from a study of blood T cell repertoires in COVID-19. Overall study context: Sample material is recorded as cDNA or gDNA derived from T cells, B-cell-depleted T cells, or PBMCs.

This CDR3 has 15 residues. The V gene end was trimmed by 6 bases and the J gene end by 3 bases; junction bases not matched to a gene: 8. CDR1 and CDR2 (germline): LNHDA, SQIVND (reference sequence). V and J are TRBV19 and TRBJ2-7; 10 nucleotides align to TRBD1. This TCR came from a man aged 55 to 70 with acute or convalescent COVID-19. Sequenced: peripheral blood. CDR3 loop: CASRGLRDRGYEQYF. The DNA for the CDR3 is TGTGCCAGTAGGGGCCTCCGGGACAGGGGCTACGAGCAGTACTTC.